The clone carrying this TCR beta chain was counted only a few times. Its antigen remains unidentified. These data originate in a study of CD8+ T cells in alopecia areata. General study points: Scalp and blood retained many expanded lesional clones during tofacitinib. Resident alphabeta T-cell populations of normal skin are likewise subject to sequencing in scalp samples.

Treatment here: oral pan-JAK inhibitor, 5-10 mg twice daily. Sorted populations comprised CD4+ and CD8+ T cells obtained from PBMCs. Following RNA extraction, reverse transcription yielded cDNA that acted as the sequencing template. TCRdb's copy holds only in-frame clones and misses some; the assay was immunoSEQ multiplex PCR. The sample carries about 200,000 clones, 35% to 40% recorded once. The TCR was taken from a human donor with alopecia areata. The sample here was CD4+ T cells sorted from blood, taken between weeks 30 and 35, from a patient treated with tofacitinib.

The CDR3 loop reads CSVVRAGGTDTQYF. CDR3 DNA: TGCAGCGTTGTGAGGGCGGGGGGCACAGATACGCAGTATTTT. The J gene is TRBJ2-3, the V gene TRBV29-1; 7 nucleotides line up with TRBD2. The V segment lost 4 bases and the J segment 1 base; nucleotides outside the gene matches: 5. This CDR3 has 14 amino acids. Germline CDR1 is SQVTM and CDR2 is ANQGSEA.